Below, 19 T cell receptor beta chains from the same sample are listed, as sequenced in a study of vaccination effects on CD4 cells after COVID-19. Their antigens are not known. Some clones are missing from TCRdb's copy, which holds only in-frame ones; the method was immunoSEQ multiplex PCR. The table shows just under 65,000 clones, with approximately 71% occurring only once. Using viral peptide pools, the ViraFEST assay grew out antigen-specific CD4+ T cells prior to sequencing. Isolating CD4+ T cells followed more than 9 days of culture. Nucleocapsid antibodies stayed negative before and after vaccination, showing no earlier SARS-CoV-2 infection. The source was CD4+ T cells from PBMCs cultured with HCoV-OC43 spike peptides, collected before COVID-19 vaccination. Indicated subset: HCoV-OC43 spike overlapping peptide pool stimulation. Every receptor here comes from a human donor who received a COVID-19 vaccine.

The sample holds a few counts of this clone. V is TRBV7-2 and J is TRBJ1-3; D remains unclear. Trimming cost V 5 bases and J 7 bases, with 12 bases left between them. This CDR3 is 13 amino acids long. The germline V gene encodes CDR1 SGHTA and CDR2 FQGNSA. The CDR3 nucleotides are TGTGCCAGCAGCCCGGATAGGGTGAACACCATATATTTT. Protein product: CASSPDRVNTIYF.

J is TRBJ2-5 and V is TRBV5-1; TRBD2 might be the D (6 bases). The CDR3 has 13 amino acids. Trimming took 5 bases from V and 4 from J, leaving 12 bases between them. Germline V gene sequence: CDR1 SGHRS, CDR2 YFSETQ. The CDR3 region is CASSIGGSETQYF. The CDR3 region has the DNA TGCGCCAGCAGTATAGGAGGGTCAGAGACCCAGTACTTC.

V usage is TRBV27 and J usage is TRBJ2-3; 9 bases are a match to TRBD2. The CDR3 covers 15 residues. J gave up 3 bases and V 3 bases, and 4 bases lay outside the gene matches. Germline CDR1 and CDR2: MNHEY and SMNVEV (reference sequence). CDR3 coding DNA: TGTGCCAGCAGTTTTGCGGGAGGGAGGACAGATACGCAGTATTTT. It yields the protein CASSFAGGRTDTQYF.

The CDR3 loop is CATSRARAVNQPQHF. The CDR3 nucleotides read TGTGCCACCAGCAGAGCCAGGGCGGTCAATCAGCCCCAGCATTTT. The chain uses TRBV15 and TRBJ1-5; a possible D gene is TRBD1 (5 bases). Germline CDR1 and CDR2: LNHNV and YYDKDF (reference sequence). The CDR3 loop spans 15 amino acids. The V and J ends lost 1 base and 3 bases respectively, with 10 bases between them.

The chain recombines TRBV7-9 with TRBJ1-3; the match to TRBD1 covers 7 bases. Germline V gives CDR1 SEHNR, CDR2 FQNEAQ (reference sequence). Unmatched junction bases numbered 9, after V lost 6 bases and J lost 7 bases. The CDR3 runs 14 residues. CDR3 protein: CASRAAGGRNTIYF. DNA of the CDR3: TGTGCCAGCAGAGCAGCAGGGGGTCGGAACACCATATATTTT.

This chain's CDR3 is CASSWTSGGSTDTQYF. DNA of the CDR3: TGTGCCAGCAGCTGGACTAGCGGGGGGAGCACAGATACGCAGTATTTT. The rearrangement uses TRBV7-2 and TRBJ2-3, with TRBD2 matching 14 bases. V shed 4 bases, J shed 0 bases, and the junction held 0 bases outside the gene matches. The CDR3 length is 16 residues. Germline CDR1 and CDR2: SGHTA and FQGNSA.

The chain couples TRBV29-1 to TRBJ2-3; TRBD2 is a possible D gene (5 bases). CDR3 size: 14 residues. Trimming left V 6 bases short and J 5 bases short, with 18 bases between. Germline CDR1 is SQVTM and CDR2 is ANQGSEA. This CDR3 is CSVHKLDTQDTQYF. In DNA, the CDR3 is TGCAGCGTACACAAACTAGACACACAAGATACGCAGTATTTT.

The chain recombines TRBV18 with TRBJ2-2; 8 bases match TRBD2. V lost 3 bases, J lost 6 bases, and 3 bases stayed unmatched. The germline gives CDR1 KGHSH, CDR2 LQKENI. The CDR3 runs to 14 residues. Here the CDR3 reads CASSPGLVAGELFF. The CDR3 DNA follows: TGTGCCAGCTCACCGGGACTAGTGGCCGGGGAGCTGTTTTTT.

V and J are TRBV27 and TRBJ2-3, with D tentatively TRBD1 or TRBD2 (5 bases each). Germline V gene sequence: CDR1 MNHEY, CDR2 SMNVEV (reference sequence). V was shortened by 3 bases and J by 6 bases, with 7 bases between the two germline ends. The CDR3 is made up of 12 amino acids. The CDR3 bases are TGTGCCAGCAGTTTGGGGGTGGATACGCAGTATTTT. Amino acids: CASSLGVDTQYF.

The genes are TRBV6-1 and TRBJ2-7; TRBD1 is a possible D gene (6 bases). The V gene's germline CDR1 is MNHNS and CDR2 SASEGT. This CDR3 has 15 amino acids. V lost 3 bases and J lost 2, with 14 bases in between. The CDR3 sequence is CASSDGGTPAYEQYV. CDR3 DNA: TGTGCCAGCAGTGATGGTGGGACACCGGCCTACGAGCAGTACGTC.

This chain joins TRBV5-6 and TRBJ1-1, with 9 bases fitting TRBD1. V was pared by 2 bases and J by 0 bases, with 8 bases of the junction left unmatched. Germline V gene lookup returns CDR1 SGHDT and CDR2 YYEEEE. The CDR3 has 17 amino acids. The CDR3 DNA sequence: TGTGCCAGCAGCTTTTTCCCACAGGGGGCAATGAACACTGAAGCTTTCTTT. It encodes CASSFFPQGAMNTEAFF.

The chain couples TRBV6-5 to TRBJ2-5; D not resolved. Looked up from germline, CDR1 is MNHEY and CDR2 is SVGAGI. The CDR3 is 12 amino acids. With 2 bases removed from V and 2 bases from J, the gap between germline ends came to 3 bases. The CDR3 here is CASSYGQETQYF. As DNA, the CDR3 is TGTGCCAGCAGTTACGGTCAAGAGACCCAGTACTTC.

The gene calls are TRBV3-1 (or the pseudogene TRBV3-2) and TRBJ1-1, with 8 positions matching TRBD1. The CDR3 is made up of 17 amino acids. CDR1 is LGHDT, CDR2 YNNKEL, per germline (reference sequence). The ends lost 5 bases at V and 2 bases at J; junction bases unmatched: 13. The CDR3 DNA reads as TGTGCCAGCAGCGCCCTGACAGGGGAAAAAGGAAACACTGAAGCTTTCTTT. Amino acids: CASSALTGEKGNTEAFF.

This clone was seen once. The chain recombines TRBV19 with TRBJ1-1; D might be TRBD1 (6 bases). V was shortened by 1 base and J by 0 bases, with 9 bases between the two germline ends. The CDR3 spans 15 residues. Germline CDR1 and CDR2: LNHDA and SQIVND (reference sequence). In DNA, the CDR3 is TGTGCCAGTAGTATAGTGGGACAAGTGAACACTGAAGCTTTCTTT. Protein sequence: CASSIVGQVNTEAFF. The entire variable domain, with the rest obtained from reference TRBV19 and TRBJ1-1, is as follows: DGGITQSPKYLFRKEGQNVTLSCEQNLNHDAMYWYRQDPGQGLRLIYYSQIVNDFQKGDIAEGYSVSREKKESFPLTVTSAQKNPTAFYLCASSIVGQVNTEAFFGQGTRLTVV.

This clone has more than one count but fewer than ten. The V gene is TRBV4-3, the J gene TRBJ1-1; D ambiguous. The CDR3 runs 13 residues. Trimming removed 1 base at V and 0 bases at J, with 3 bases between. Germline V CDR1 and CDR2: LGHNA, YSLEER. The CDR3 DNA sequence: TGCGCCAGCAGCCAAGGCATGAACACTGAAGCTTTCTTT. The encoded protein is CASSQGMNTEAFF.

This chain uses TRBV7-9 with TRBJ1-5; 9 positions agree with TRBD1. Trimming at V came to 6 bases and at J to 5 bases, leaving 8 bases not matched to a gene. CDR1 and CDR2 (germline): SEHNR, FQNEAQ (reference sequence). CDR3 length equals 15 residues. The CDR3 is CASSRTGAGDQPQHF. In nucleotides, the CDR3 is TGTGCCAGCAGTCGGACAGGGGCAGGGGATCAGCCCCAGCATTTT.

V is TRBV5-1 and J is TRBJ2-5; D possibly corresponds to TRBD1 (5 bases). The V end was cut by 0 bases, the J end by 5 bases, with 14 bases between. CDR1 and CDR2 from the germline V gene are SGHRS and YFSETQ. The CDR3 contains 15 residues. In nucleotides, the CDR3 is TGCGCCAGCAGCTTGGTGGCAGGGTCGTCTGAGACCCAGTACTTC. As protein: CASSLVAGSSETQYF.

The chain employs TRBV7-2 and TRBJ1-1, with D possibly TRBD1 on 5 matching bases. With 2 bases removed from V and 1 base from J, the gap between germline ends came to 8 bases. The CDR3 consists of 14 residues. The germline CDR1 and CDR2 sequences are SGHTA and FQGNSA. The CDR3 nucleotides read TGTGCCAGCAGCTTAAGCAGGGAGAACACTGAAGCTTTCTTT. Translating it yields CASSLSRENTEAFF.

V usage is TRBV11-1 and J usage is TRBJ1-1; D remains unclear. The germline V gene has CDR1 SGHAT and CDR2 FQDESV (reference sequence). Between the trimmed V and J ends, which lost 1 base and 9 bases, there was a span of 9 bases. This CDR3 is 12 amino acids long. The CDR3 loop reads CASSLEATKAFF. CDR3 sequence (DNA): TGTGCCAGCAGCTTAGAGGCGACAAAAGCTTTCTTT.